A single sample gave rise to the 19 T cell receptor beta chains below, sequenced in a study of naive and memory T cell subsets. Two oligonucleotides, mixed equimolar, formed the beta constant-region primer covering TRBC1 and TRBC2. Nested alpha and beta constant-region primers with the SP2 primer drove four PCR rounds on ligated cDNA. MiXCR was run by TCRdb on the UMI-ligation and nested PCR reads, yielding one entry per CDR3 protein. Here the sample spans 95,000 to 150,000 distinct CDR3 sequences, roughly 36% being singletons. Source material: central memory CD4+ T cells from blood. All receptors derive from a human donor in good health.

This clonotype was observed a single time. The chain couples TRBV5-1 to TRBJ2-3; no reliable D call. The ends were cut back, 3 bases at V and 1 base at J, with 9 bases in the middle. The germline V gene encodes CDR1 SGHRS and CDR2 YFSETQ. The CDR3 totals 14 residues. The DNA of the CDR3 is TGCGCCAGCAGCTCGACTGGGGGCACAGATACGCAGTATTTT. Translated, it gives CASSSTGGTDTQYF.

In this sample, this clonotype turned up once. J is TRBJ1-1 and V is TRBV20-1; D unresolved. This CDR3 region has 11 residues. CDR1 is DFQATT and CDR2 is SNEGSKA in the germline V gene (reference sequence). V lost 2 bases, J lost 4 bases, and 5 bases lay in between. CDR3 loop: CSARKATEAFF. CDR3 bases: TGCAGTGCTAGAAAGGCCACTGAAGCTTTCTTT.

This chain connects TRBV7-2 to TRBJ2-4; TRBD2 matches at 7 bases. Trimming cost V 0 bases and J 0 bases; bases outside gene matches: 2. Germline V lookup: CDR1 SGHTA, CDR2 FQGNSA. This CDR3 comprises 16 residues. CDR3 residues: CASSLAGTIAKNIQYF. In DNA form, the CDR3 reads TGTGCCAGCAGCTTAGCCGGGACTATAGCCAAAAACATTCAGTACTTC.

The sample holds a few counts of this clonotype. This rearrangement joins TRBV20-1 to TRBJ2-7; D not certain. In germline, CDR1 is DFQATT, CDR2 SNEGSKA (reference sequence). Trimming removed 3 bases at V and 0 bases at J, with 12 bases between. The CDR3 covers 14 residues. The DNA for the CDR3 is TGCAGTGCTAGCCCTCTGACAAACTCCTACGAGCAGTACTTC. Protein: CSASPLTNSYEQYF.

The V and J genes are TRBV12-3 or TRBV12-4 and TRBJ2-6; TRBD1 agrees at 8 bases. The CDR3 is 17 amino acids. Trimming removed 3 bases from V and 1 base from J; junction bases left unmatched: 5. CDR3 amino acids: CASSFRQGASGANVLTF. CDR3 bases: TGTGCCAGCAGTTTCCGTCAGGGGGCGTCTGGGGCCAACGTCCTGACTTTC.

The J gene is TRBJ1-1, the V gene TRBV7-2; 8 bases fit TRBD1. V lost 1 base and J lost 10; bases outside the gene matches: 14. The CDR3 runs 16 residues. Germline V CDR1 and CDR2: SGHTA, FQGNSA. The CDR3 protein is CASSLDGVQGARGAFF. The CDR3, as DNA: TGTGCCAGCAGCTTAGACGGGGTGCAGGGGGCGAGGGGAGCTTTCTTT. The full variable domain, rest sourced from reference TRBV7-2 and TRBJ1-1, is GAGVSQSPSNKVTEKGKDVELRCDPISGHTALYWYRQSLGQGLEFLIYFQGNSAPDKSGLPSDRFSAERTGGSVSTLTIQRTQQEDSAVYLCASSLDGVQGARGAFFGQGTRLTVV.

The rearrangement joins TRBV29-1 to TRBJ2-1; 9 bases fit TRBD1. CDR3 length: 13 amino acids. CDR1 SQVTM and CDR2 ANQGSEA come from the germline V gene. J was trimmed by 10 bases and V by 6 bases; bases with no gene match: 10. The CDR3: CSVGEQGAGEQFF. CDR3 sequence (DNA): TGCAGCGTGGGGGAACAGGGGGCTGGGGAGCAGTTCTTC.

The count of this clonotype is one. The V gene is TRBV5-1, the J gene TRBJ2-7; perhaps D is TRBD1 or TRBD2 (5 bases each). Germline lookup yields CDR1 SGHRS and CDR2 YFSETQ. V lost 5 bases to trimming and J lost 0 bases, with 12 bases between them. The CDR3 totals 14 residues. The CDR3 spells CASSRDGSSYEQYF. DNA of the CDR3: TGCGCCAGCAGTCGGGACGGAAGCTCCTACGAGCAGTACTTC. Complete variable domain (other parts from reference TRBV5-1 and TRBJ2-7): KAGVTQTPRYLIKTRGQQVTLSCSPISGHRSVSWYQQTPGQGLQFLFEYFSETQRNKGNFPGRFSGRQFSNSRSEMNVSTLELGDSALYLCASSRDGSSYEQYFGPGTRLTVT.

This clonotype turned up a few times. The chain combines TRBV10-3 with TRBJ1-2; D gene ambiguous. The germline V and J ends were trimmed by 2 bases and 6 bases, with 10 bases remaining between them. This CDR3 has 13 amino acids. Germline CDR1 reads ENHRY; CDR2 reads SYGVKD. Here the CDR3 reads CAISERGLDGYTF. The CDR3 DNA reads as TGTGCCATCAGTGAGCGGGGTCTCGATGGCTACACCTTC.

The rearrangement uses TRBV5-1 and TRBJ2-3; the match to TRBD2 covers 13 bases. The ends lost 2 bases at V and 0 bases at J; junction bases unmatched: 3. The CDR3 runs to 17 residues. Germline assignment: CDR1 SGHRS and CDR2 YFSETQ. For the CDR3, the DNA is TGCGCCAGCAGCTTTGGGACTAGCGGGATCAGCACAGATACGCAGTATTTT. It specifies CASSFGTSGISTDTQYF.

A few counts support this clonotype. The chain links TRBV4-3 to TRBJ2-7, with TRBD1 matching 7 bases. The CDR3 runs 15 residues. V lost 2 bases and J lost 2; bases outside the gene matches: 6. CDR1 and CDR2 from the germline V gene are LGHNA and YSLEER. CDR3 in DNA: TGCGCCAGCAGCCAATACAGGGGATCCCCCTACGAGCAGTACTTC. Protein product: CASSQYRGSPYEQYF.

V gene TRBV5-1 combines with J gene TRBJ1-5, with TRBD1 matching 9 bases. The length of the CDR3 is 15 residues. V lost 4 bases to trimming and J lost 4 bases; unmatched junction nucleotides: 6. Germline CDR1 reads SGHRS; CDR2 reads YFSETQ. The CDR3 sequence: CASSPGTGSNQPQHF. The DNA of the CDR3 is TGCGCCAGCAGCCCTGGGACAGGGTCTAATCAGCCCCAGCATTTT.

This clonotype showed up just a few times. The chain links TRBV11-2 to TRBJ2-3, with D perhaps matching TRBD1 (5 bases). Germline assignment: CDR1 SGHAT and CDR2 FQNNGV. The CDR3 has 15 amino acids. V lost 0 bases and J 3 bases, leaving 10 bases between the germline ends. The CDR3 DNA follows: TGTGCCAGCAGCTTAGATATGGGGCGAACAGATACGCAGTATTTT. Amino acid sequence: CASSLDMGRTDTQYF.

V usage is TRBV29-1 and J usage is TRBJ2-7, with 7 nucleotides matching TRBD2. The CDR3 contains 16 residues. Germline V gives CDR1 SQVTM, CDR2 ANQGSEA. V was pared by 8 bases and J by 4 bases, with 20 bases of the junction left unmatched. Here the CDR3 reads CSPGRLAEVRGYEQYF. The CDR3 coding sequence is TGCAGCCCCGGGCGACTAGCCGAGGTTCGAGGGTACGAGCAGTACTTC.

The chain has TRBV19 and TRBJ2-2; D is perhaps TRBD1 (5 bases). From germline, CDR1 is LNHDA and CDR2 SQIVND (reference sequence). This CDR3 contains 13 residues. Trimming left V 4 bases short and J 6 bases short, with 9 bases between. The CDR3 DNA reads as TGTGCCAGTAGTAATCAGGGCCCCGGGGAGCTGTTTTTT. As protein: CASSNQGPGELFF.

V and J are TRBV6-1 and TRBJ2-5; either TRBD1 or TRBD2 may supply D (6 bases each). This CDR3 has 14 residues. V lost 1 base and J lost 5, with 11 bases in between. Looked up from germline, CDR1 is MNHNS and CDR2 is SASEGT. The CDR3 is CASSEDRGLETQYF. The CDR3 bases are TGTGCCAGCAGTGAAGACCGGGGGCTTGAGACCCAGTACTTC.

This sequence joins TRBV5-1 and TRBJ2-5, with a weak D call TRBD1 (6 bases). This CDR3 spans 13 amino acids. V was trimmed by 4 bases and J by 1 base, leaving 8 bases between them. Germline V CDR1 and CDR2: SGHRS, YFSETQ. The CDR3 region is CASSGGPQETQYF. The CDR3 region has the DNA TGCGCCAGCAGCGGGGGCCCCCAAGAGACCCAGTACTTC.

The V gene is TRBV20-1, the J gene TRBJ2-7, with a tentative D call TRBD1 (6 bases). Germline V gene lookup returns CDR1 DFQATT and CDR2 SNEGSKA (reference sequence). The CDR3 totals 13 residues. Deletions cut 6 bases from V and 5 bases from J, with 17 bases between. The CDR3 DNA reads as TGCAGTGCACCGAGGGGCGGACAGCACGAGCAGTACTTC. Translated: CSAPRGGQHEQYF.

The rearrangement joins TRBV20-1 to TRBJ2-7; D unresolved. The germline V gene has CDR1 DFQATT and CDR2 SNEGSKA (reference sequence). V was clipped by 4 bases and J by 1 base, with 8 bases between them. This CDR3 comprises 12 residues. The CDR3 region is CSAMRGSYEQYF. For the CDR3, the DNA is TGCAGTGCTATGCGCGGATCCTACGAGCAGTACTTC.